This record covers a single T cell receptor (beta chain). The germline CDR1 and CDR2 sequences are SGHRS and YFSETQ. CDR3 length equals 15 residues. Germline trimming cut 0 bases from V and 4 bases from J; bases unmatched to any gene: 3. Sequenced by immunoSEQ multiplex PCR; TCRdb stores in-frame clones only, minus some. This sample has tens of thousands of clones, with over 70% found just once. The sample belongs to a study of T cell changes during pregnancy in multiple sclerosis. The origin of this receptor is a female donor in good health, enrolled as a control in a pregnancy study. The material sequenced was peripheral blood, taken in the first trimester of pregnancy. This chain joins TRBV5-1 and TRBJ2-5; 10 bases agree with TRBD2. CDR3 sequence reads: CASSLVPSGRETQYF. In nucleotides, the CDR3 is TGCGCCAGCAGCTTGGTTCCTAGCGGGAGAGAGACCCAGTACTTC.